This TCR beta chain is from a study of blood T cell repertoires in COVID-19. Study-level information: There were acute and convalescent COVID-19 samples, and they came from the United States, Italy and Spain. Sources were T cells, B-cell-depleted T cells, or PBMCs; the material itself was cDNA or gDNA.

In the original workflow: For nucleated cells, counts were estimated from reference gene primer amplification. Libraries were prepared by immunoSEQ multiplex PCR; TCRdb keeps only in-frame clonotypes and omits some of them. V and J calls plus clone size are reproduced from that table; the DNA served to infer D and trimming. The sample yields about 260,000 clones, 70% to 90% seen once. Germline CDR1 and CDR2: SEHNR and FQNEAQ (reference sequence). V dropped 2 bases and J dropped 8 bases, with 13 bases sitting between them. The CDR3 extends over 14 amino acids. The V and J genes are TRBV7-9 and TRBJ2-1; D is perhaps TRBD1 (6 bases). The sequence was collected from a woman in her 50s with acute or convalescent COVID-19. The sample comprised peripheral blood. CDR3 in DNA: TGTGCCAGCAGCTTACGGAACAGGGTCCATGAGCAGTTCTTC. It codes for CASSLRNRVHEQFF.